The present T cell receptor (beta chain) was sequenced within a study of cytomegalovirus exposure and HLA in healthy donors. For the study at large: A preliminary data release comprised 91 million or so unique TCRs obtained from HLA-typed donors.

CDR3 length: 15 amino acids. CDR1 and CDR2 from the germline V gene are SGDLS and YYNGEE. Losses at the gene ends were 3 bases for V and 5 bases for J; bases not matched to a gene: 8. As for this clone: Antigen unknown.

Study-wide points: It was confirmed in vitro that a few of the CMV-associated chains were specific for CMV antigens.

60 Vbeta and 13 Jbeta primers were used in PCR. As originally analysed: Unique TCR beta chains numbered around 80 million in a later analysis, with around 10 million shared. TCRdb's table, derived via immunoSEQ multiplex PCR, lists solely in-frame clones and lacks some. The V and J calls and clone size are taken from that table; D and trimming were inferred from the DNA. This sample carries 100,000 to 150,000 clones, 60% to 75% of them seen once, and the ten largest clones take around 4.2%. Material: PBMCs. The gene calls are TRBV9 and TRBJ2-1; the match to TRBD2 covers 7 bases. This receptor was taken from a woman in her 50s in good health and CMV-seropositive. CDR3 DNA: TGTGCCAGCAGCGGTTGGGGGGGGTGGGACAATGAGCAGTTCTTC. It codes for CASSGWGGWDNEQFF.